This record looks at one TCR beta chain sequence and its context. The data were taken from a study of cytomegalovirus exposure and HLA in healthy donors. Study-wide context: About 179 million T cells yielded over 90 million unique TCR beta sequences in earlier analysis. The Caucasian-associated ancestry cluster contained about 80% of the approximately 430 genotyped donors.

Primers: 60 Vbeta forward and 13 Jbeta reverse. Assay used: immunoSEQ multiplex PCR; TCRdb lists only in-frame clones, some missing. The repertoire includes around 140,000 clones, more than 75% of them detected once, and around 3% sits in the top ten. This CDR3 has 14 residues. Germline V gene lookup returns CDR1 GTSNPN and CDR2 SVGIG (reference sequence). The ends lost 0 bases at V and 7 bases at J; junction bases unmatched: 3. The receptor was isolated from a man aged 18 to 29 in good health and CMV-seropositive. What was sequenced was PBMCs. The genes are TRBV30 and TRBJ1-4; 9 nucleotides line up with TRBD1. The CDR3 loop is CAWSVQQGAEKLFF. CDR3 nucleotides: TGTGCCTGGAGTGTACAACAGGGGGCTGAAAAACTGTTTTTT. Supplemented by reference TRBV30 and TRBJ1-4, the full variable domain reads SQTIHQWPATLVQPVGSPLSLECTVEGTSNPNLYWYRQAAGRGLQLLFYSVGIGQISSEVPQNLSASRPQDRQFILSSKKLLLSDSGFYLCAWSVQQGAEKLFFGSGTQLSVL.